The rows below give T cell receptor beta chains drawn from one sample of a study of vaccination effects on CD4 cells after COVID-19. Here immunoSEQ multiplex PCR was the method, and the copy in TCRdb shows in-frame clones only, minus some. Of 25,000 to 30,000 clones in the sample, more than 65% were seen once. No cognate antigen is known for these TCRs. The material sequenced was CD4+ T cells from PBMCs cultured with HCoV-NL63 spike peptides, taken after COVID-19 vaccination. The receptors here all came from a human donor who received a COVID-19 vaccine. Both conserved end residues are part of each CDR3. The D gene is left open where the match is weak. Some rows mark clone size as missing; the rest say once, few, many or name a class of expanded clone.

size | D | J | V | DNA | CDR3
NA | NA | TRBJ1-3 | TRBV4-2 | TGTGCCAGCAGCCAAGAGGGCAGCCCCCGAGGAAACACCATATATTTT | CASSQEGSPRGNTIYF
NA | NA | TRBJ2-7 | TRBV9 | TGTGCCAGCAGCCTAACTGACGAGCAGTACTTC | CASSLTDEQYF
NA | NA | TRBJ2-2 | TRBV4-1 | TGCGCCAGCAGCCAAGGGAGGATATCCGACACCGGGGAGCTGTTTTTT | CASSQGRISDTGELFF
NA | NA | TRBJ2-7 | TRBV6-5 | TGTGCCAGCAGTTACTTACAGGGATCGGGCTACGAGCAGTACTTC | CASSYLQGSGYEQYF
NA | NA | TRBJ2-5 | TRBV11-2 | TGTGCCAGCAGCCGTGGACTGGACGGACAAGAGACCCAGTACTTC | CASSRGLDGQETQYF
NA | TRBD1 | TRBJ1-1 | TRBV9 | TGTGCCAGCAGCGTAACCGTCGGGACAGGGGGGACTGAAGCTTTCTTT | CASSVTVGTGGTEAFF
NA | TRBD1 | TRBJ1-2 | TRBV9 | TGTGCCAGCAGCGTAGATGGGACAGCCTGGAACTATGGCTACACCTTC | CASSVDGTAWNYGYTF
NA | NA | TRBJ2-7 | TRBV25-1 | TGTGCCAGCAGCGTCACTAGTCGGGGGACCTCCTACGAGCAGTACTTC | CASSVTSRGTSYEQYF
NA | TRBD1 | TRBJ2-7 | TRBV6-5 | TGTGCCAGCAGCCTTCCAGGTCAGGGGGTATACGAGCAGTACTTC | CASSLPGQGVYEQYF
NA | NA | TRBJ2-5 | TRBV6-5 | TGTGCCAGGCTAGCGTGGGAGACCCAGTACTTC | CARLAWETQYF
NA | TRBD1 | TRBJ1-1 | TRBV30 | TGTGCCTGGAGAAGGGGGCGCTCGGCCACTGAAGCTTTCTTT | CAWRRGRSATEAFF
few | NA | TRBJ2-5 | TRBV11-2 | TGTGCCAGCAGCTTACAACTTGAACAGACCCAGTACTTC | CASSLQLEQTQYF
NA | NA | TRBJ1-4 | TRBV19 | TGTGCCAGTAGCATTACAGGGACAACTAATGAAAAACTGTTTTTT | CASSITGTTNEKLFF
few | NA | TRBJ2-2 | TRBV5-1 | TGCGCCAGCAGCCACGTGACTAGTGGTACCGGGGAGCTGTTTTTT | CASSHVTSGTGELFF
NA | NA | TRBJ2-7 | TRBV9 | TGTGCCAGCAGCGTACAAGACAGCACTAACTCCTACGAGCAGTACTTC | CASSVQDSTNSYEQYF
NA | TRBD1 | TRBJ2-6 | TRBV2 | TGTGCCAGCCGGACAGGGACAGGGGTGTCTGGGGCCAACGTCCTGACTTTC | CASRTGTGVSGANVLTF
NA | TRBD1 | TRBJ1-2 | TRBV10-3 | TGTGCCATCAGTGAGTCAGGGGGCGCAGGTTATGGCTACACCTTC | CAISESGGAGYGYTF
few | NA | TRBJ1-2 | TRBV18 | TGTGCCAGCTCACCAGACCAGCGCTATGGCTACACCTTC | CASSPDQRYGYTF
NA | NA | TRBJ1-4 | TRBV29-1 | TGCAGCGTAGACACAGGGGAAAAACTGTTTTTT | CSVDTGEKLFF
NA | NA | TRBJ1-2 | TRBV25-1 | TGTGCCAGCAGTGAATTTGGAGTTTACTATGGCTACACCTTC | CASSEFGVYYGYTF
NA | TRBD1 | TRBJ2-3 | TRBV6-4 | TGTGCCAGCAGTGGGACAGGGGGCACAGATACGCAGTATTTT | CASSGTGGTDTQYF
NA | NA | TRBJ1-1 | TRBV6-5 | TGTGCCAGCAGCGTCAGGGCTGGGACTGAAGCTTTCTTT | CASSVRAGTEAFF
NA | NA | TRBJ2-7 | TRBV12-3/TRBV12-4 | TGTGCCAGCAGTAGCCTCTACGAGCAGTACTTC | CASSSLYEQYF
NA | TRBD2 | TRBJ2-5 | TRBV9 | TGTGCCAGCAGCGTCTTCGGCGGGGGAGAGACCCAGTACTTC | CASSVFGGGETQYF
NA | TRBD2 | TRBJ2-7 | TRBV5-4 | TGTGCCAGCAGCCCCAGACTAGCGGGATATGACGAGCAGTACTTC | CASSPRLAGYDEQYF
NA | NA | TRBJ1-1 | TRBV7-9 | TGTGCCAGCAGCTTCTCAGGGGACACTGAAGCTTTCTTT | CASSFSGDTEAFF
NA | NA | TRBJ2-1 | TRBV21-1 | TGTGCCAGCAGCAAACTAGCGGGAGAATACAATGAGCAGTTCTTC | CASSKLAGEYNEQFF
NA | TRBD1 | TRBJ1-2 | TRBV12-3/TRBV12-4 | TGTGCCAGCAGCCGGGACAGAACCCGGGGGTACACCTTC | CASSRDRTRGYTF
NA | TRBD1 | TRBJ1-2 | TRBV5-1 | TGCGCCAGCAGCGCCGGAAACAGGGGGGGTGGCTACACCTTC | CASSAGNRGGGYTF
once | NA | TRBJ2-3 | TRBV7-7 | TGTGCCAGCAGCCCGGGACCCACAGATACGCAGTATTTT | CASSPGPTDTQYF
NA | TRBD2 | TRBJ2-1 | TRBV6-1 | TGTGCCAGCAGTGACTGGGGCCGGACTAGCGGTTACAATGAGCAGTTCTTC | CASSDWGRTSGYNEQFF
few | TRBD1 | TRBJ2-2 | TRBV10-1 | TGCGCCAGCAGTGAGCGAACCGGGACAGGGTTTTCCGGGGAGCTGTTTTTT | CASSERTGTGFSGELFF
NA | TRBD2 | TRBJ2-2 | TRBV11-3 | TGTGCCAGCAGCTTCCGACTAGCGGGGAAAAACGGGGAGCTGTTTTTT | CASSFRLAGKNGELFF
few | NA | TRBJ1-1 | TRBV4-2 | TGTGCCAGCAGCTCTGGGCCCATTGGGACTGAAGCTTTCTTT | CASSSGPIGTEAFF
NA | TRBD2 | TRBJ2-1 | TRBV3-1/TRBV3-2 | TGTGCCAGCAGCTTCACTAGCGGGAGCTCCGATGAGCAGTTCTTC | CASSFTSGSSDEQFF
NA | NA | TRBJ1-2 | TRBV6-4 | TGTGCCAGCAGGGAGACAGGAGACTATGGCTACACCTTC | CASRETGDYGYTF
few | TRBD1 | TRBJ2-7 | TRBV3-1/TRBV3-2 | TGTGCCAGCAGCCAGGACAGGGGTTGGGACGAGCAGTACTTC | CASSQDRGWDEQYF
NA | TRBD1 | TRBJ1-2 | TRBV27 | TGTGCCAGCAGTCCACTCGGACAGGGGGCAGGAGGCTACACCTTC | CASSPLGQGAGGYTF
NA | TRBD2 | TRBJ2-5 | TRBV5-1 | TGCGCCAGCAGCTTGATGGGACTAGAGGAAGAGACCCAGTACTTC | CASSLMGLEEETQYF
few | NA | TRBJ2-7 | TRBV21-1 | TGTGCCAGCAGCAAAGTTAGGACAGGGATCTACGAGCAGTACTTC | CASSKVRTGIYEQYF
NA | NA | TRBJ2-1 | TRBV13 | TGTGCCAGCAGCCCGAGGACAGCAAGCTCCTACAATGAGCAGTTCTTC | CASSPRTASSYNEQFF
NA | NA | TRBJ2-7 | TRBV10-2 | TGCGCCAGCAGTGAGAGGGGGGCCTACGAGCAGTACTTC | CASSERGAYEQYF
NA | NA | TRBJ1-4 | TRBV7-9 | TGTGCCAGCCGGGGACCAACTAATGAAAAACTGTTTTTT | CASRGPTNEKLFF
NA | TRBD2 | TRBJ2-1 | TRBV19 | TGTGCCAGTTCCCCAACTAGCGGGAGCGATGAGCAGTTCTTC | CASSPTSGSDEQFF